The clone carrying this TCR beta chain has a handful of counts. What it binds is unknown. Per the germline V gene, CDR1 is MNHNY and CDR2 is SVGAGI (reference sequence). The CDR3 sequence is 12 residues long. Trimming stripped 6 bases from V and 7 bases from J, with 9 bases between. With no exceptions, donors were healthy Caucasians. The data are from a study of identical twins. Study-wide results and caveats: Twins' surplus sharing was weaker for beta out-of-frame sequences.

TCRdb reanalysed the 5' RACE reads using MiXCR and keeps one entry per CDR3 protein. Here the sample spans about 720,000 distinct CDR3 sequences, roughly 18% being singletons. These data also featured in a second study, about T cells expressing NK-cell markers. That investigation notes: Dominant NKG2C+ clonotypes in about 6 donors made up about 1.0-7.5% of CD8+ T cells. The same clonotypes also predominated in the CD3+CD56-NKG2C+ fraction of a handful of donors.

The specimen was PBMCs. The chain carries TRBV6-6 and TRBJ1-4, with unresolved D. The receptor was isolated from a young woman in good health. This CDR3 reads CASRGVTEKLFF. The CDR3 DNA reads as TGTGCCAGCAGGGGTGTGACTGAAAAACTGTTTTTT.